The rows below give T cell receptor beta chains drawn from one sample of a study of HIV-infected children after antiretroviral therapy interruption. TCRdb processed the 3' RACE reads anew with MiXCR; each CDR3 protein has one entry. The data contain more than 75,000 distinct CDR3 sequences, less than 7% of them singletons. The sequences come from CD45RA+ CD4+ T cells from PBMCs, pooled from several time points, collected from a donor given antiretroviral therapy, either interrupted or continuous. The receptor set was obtained from a pool of human donors with HIV. The CDR3 runs from the conserved cysteine through the conserved F or W. The D gene is left open where the match is weak. A clone size is listed for some rows: how often the clone was seen (once, few, many), or a class if it is expanded.

j_call: TRBJ2-1; d_call: TRBD1; clone_size: many; v_call: TRBV6-1; cdr3_nt: TGTGCCAGCAGTGAAAGGGGGACAGTTTACAATGAGCAGTTCTTC; cdr3_aa: CASSERGTVYNEQFF
j_call: TRBJ1-1; d_call: .; clone_size: few; v_call: TRBV10-3; cdr3_nt: TGTGCCATCGGAGACCGCCTGAACACTGAAGCTTTCTTT; cdr3_aa: CAIGDRLNTEAFF
j_call: TRBJ2-5; d_call: .; clone_size: many; v_call: TRBV30; cdr3_nt: TGTGCCTGGAGCCAGGGTCCGGGGGCCCAAGAGACCCAGTACTTC; cdr3_aa: CAWSQGPGAQETQYF
j_call: TRBJ2-2; d_call: TRBD2; clone_size: many; v_call: TRBV12-3/TRBV12-4; cdr3_nt: TGTGCCAGCAGCAACGGACTAGCGGAGGGCACCGGGGAGCTGTTTTTT; cdr3_aa: CASSNGLAEGTGELFF
j_call: TRBJ2-1; d_call: TRBD1; clone_size: many; v_call: TRBV7-9; cdr3_nt: TGTGCCAGCAGCCGTCCACGGGGACAGGGGTCCAATGAGCAGTTCTTC; cdr3_aa: CASSRPRGQGSNEQFF
j_call: TRBJ2-2; d_call: .; clone_size: many; v_call: TRBV5-1; cdr3_nt: TGCGCCAGCAGCTGGGACACCGGGGAGCTGTTTTTT; cdr3_aa: CASSWDTGELFF
j_call: TRBJ2-5; d_call: .; clone_size: many; v_call: TRBV7-9; cdr3_nt: TGTGCCAGCAGCTTAGCGATGACAGAGAGCGGCCAAGAGACCCAGTACTTC; cdr3_aa: CASSLAMTESGQETQYF
j_call: TRBJ1-2; d_call: .; clone_size: few; v_call: TRBV6-6; cdr3_nt: TGTGCCAGCAGCCAGGACGGAGGGGGCTACACCTTC; cdr3_aa: CASSQDGGGYTF
j_call: TRBJ2-2; d_call: .; clone_size: .; v_call: TRBV5-1; cdr3_nt: TGCGCCAGCAGCTTTTACGGTGGCGGGGCGAACACCGGGGAGCTGTTTTTT; cdr3_aa: CASSFYGGGANTGELFF
j_call: TRBJ2-3; d_call: TRBD1; clone_size: many; v_call: TRBV30; cdr3_nt: TGTGCCTGGATGACAGGGGGCCCCGATACGCAGTATTTT; cdr3_aa: CAWMTGGPDTQYF
j_call: TRBJ2-3; d_call: .; clone_size: many; v_call: TRBV5-6; cdr3_nt: TGTGCCAGCAGCTTTCAGGGAGATACGCAGTATTTT; cdr3_aa: CASSFQGDTQYF
j_call: TRBJ1-4; d_call: .; clone_size: many; v_call: TRBV7-2; cdr3_nt: TGTGCCAGCAGTAAAATCGCGGGACGGGAGTCAGAAAAACTGTTTTTT; cdr3_aa: CASSKIAGRESEKLFF
j_call: TRBJ2-3; d_call: TRBD2; clone_size: many; v_call: TRBV2; cdr3_nt: TGTGCCAGCAGTGGCTTAGCGGGGCCCACAGATACGCAGTATTTT; cdr3_aa: CASSGLAGPTDTQYF
j_call: TRBJ2-7; d_call: TRBD1; clone_size: .; v_call: TRBV29-1; cdr3_nt: TGCAGCGTCGGGACAGGGGGGCCTGCCTATGAGCAGTACTTC; cdr3_aa: CSVGTGGPAYEQYF
j_call: TRBJ2-7; d_call: .; clone_size: .; v_call: TRBV11-2; cdr3_nt: TGTGCCAGCAGCTTATTTGGGCGGGGGCCCTACGAGCAGTACTTC; cdr3_aa: CASSLFGRGPYEQYF
j_call: TRBJ2-7; d_call: TRBD2; clone_size: many; v_call: TRBV27; cdr3_nt: TGTGCCAGCAGTAAAAAGCTAGCGGGAGTCGGCGAGCAGTACTTC; cdr3_aa: CASSKKLAGVGEQYF
j_call: TRBJ2-1; d_call: .; clone_size: many; v_call: TRBV4-1; cdr3_nt: TGCGCCAGCAGCCAAGATCAGGGAAGGAACAATGAGCAGTTCTTC; cdr3_aa: CASSQDQGRNNEQFF
j_call: TRBJ1-1; d_call: .; clone_size: many; v_call: TRBV11-3; cdr3_nt: TGTGCCAGCAGCTCAGCTAAGTTCTACACTGAAGCTTTCTTT; cdr3_aa: CASSSAKFYTEAFF
j_call: TRBJ1-1; d_call: .; clone_size: many; v_call: TRBV20-1; cdr3_nt: TGCAGTGCTAGAGAGTGGGGTAACACTGAAGCTTTCTTT; cdr3_aa: CSAREWGNTEAFF
j_call: TRBJ1-3; d_call: .; clone_size: many; v_call: TRBV7-2; cdr3_nt: TGTGCCAGCAGCTTAGGGCCACCCTCTGGAAACACCATATATTTT; cdr3_aa: CASSLGPPSGNTIYF
j_call: TRBJ2-7; d_call: .; clone_size: many; v_call: TRBV12-3/TRBV12-4; cdr3_nt: TGTGCCAGCAGTTTTTGGGGGCCGGGCGAGCAGTACTTC; cdr3_aa: CASSFWGPGEQYF
j_call: TRBJ2-7; d_call: TRBD2; clone_size: .; v_call: TRBV7-3; cdr3_nt: TGTGCCAGCAGCTCCAGCGGGACGCTCGAGCAGTACTTC; cdr3_aa: CASSSSGTLEQYF
j_call: TRBJ2-1; d_call: TRBD2; clone_size: few; v_call: TRBV29-1; cdr3_nt: TGCAGCGTTAGCGGGGCGAGCAATGAGCAGTTCTTC; cdr3_aa: CSVSGASNEQFF
j_call: TRBJ1-1; d_call: TRBD1; clone_size: many; v_call: TRBV27; cdr3_nt: TGTGCCAGCAGGGTCTTAGCCCTCAGGGGGCTCGCTGAAGCTTTCTTT; cdr3_aa: CASRVLALRGLAEAFF
j_call: TRBJ1-5; d_call: .; clone_size: few; v_call: TRBV6-5; cdr3_nt: TGTGCCAGCAGTTACGGGTGGGGGACGGATCAGCCCCAGCATTTT; cdr3_aa: CASSYGWGTDQPQHF
j_call: TRBJ1-5; d_call: .; clone_size: many; v_call: TRBV3-1; cdr3_nt: TGTGCCAGCAGCCAACAGATCAATCAGCCCCAGCATTTT; cdr3_aa: CASSQQINQPQHF
j_call: TRBJ1-3; d_call: .; clone_size: many; v_call: TRBV7-2; cdr3_nt: TGTGCCAGCAGCCTCAAAACGTCATACCAGCCTACTGGAAACACCATATATTTT; cdr3_aa: CASSLKTSYQPTGNTIYF
j_call: TRBJ2-2; d_call: .; clone_size: few; v_call: TRBV19; cdr3_nt: TGTGCCAGTAGCACCGAAGGGGTTAACACCGGGGAGCTGTTTTTT; cdr3_aa: CASSTEGVNTGELFF
j_call: TRBJ1-1; d_call: .; clone_size: many; v_call: TRBV15; cdr3_nt: TGTGCCACCAGCAGAAGTAGGAACACTGAAGCTTTCTTT; cdr3_aa: CATSRSRNTEAFF
j_call: TRBJ2-4; d_call: .; clone_size: many; v_call: TRBV4-3; cdr3_nt: TGCGCCAGCAGCCAAGAATTGGTGAAGAACATTCAGTACTTC; cdr3_aa: CASSQELVKNIQYF
j_call: TRBJ2-4; d_call: TRBD1; clone_size: many; v_call: TRBV6-1; cdr3_nt: TGTGCCAGCAATCACGACAGGGTCCGTAGGGACATTCAGTACTTC; cdr3_aa: CASNHDRVRRDIQYF
j_call: TRBJ2-5; d_call: .; clone_size: many; v_call: TRBV21-1; cdr3_nt: TGTGCCAGCAGCAAAGGTTGCCGGGACCAAGAGACCCAGTACTTC; cdr3_aa: CASSKGCRDQETQYF
j_call: TRBJ1-5; d_call: .; clone_size: .; v_call: TRBV7-8; cdr3_nt: TGTGCCAGCAGCCGCGTGGGACGGAATAGCAATCAGCCCCAGCATTTT; cdr3_aa: CASSRVGRNSNQPQHF
j_call: TRBJ2-3; d_call: TRBD2; clone_size: many; v_call: TRBV5-1; cdr3_nt: TGCGCCAGCAGCCCGGGACTAGCGGGGGGGCCAGATACGCAGTATTTT; cdr3_aa: CASSPGLAGGPDTQYF
j_call: TRBJ2-3; d_call: TRBD1; clone_size: many; v_call: TRBV20-1; cdr3_nt: TGCAGTGCTCCACCCGGGACAGGGAGCACAGATACGCAGTATTTT; cdr3_aa: CSAPPGTGSTDTQYF
j_call: TRBJ2-1; d_call: TRBD2; clone_size: many; v_call: TRBV19; cdr3_nt: TGTGCCAGTAGTATACTAGCGGGAGGGCAAAATGAGCAGTTCTTC; cdr3_aa: CASSILAGGQNEQFF
j_call: TRBJ2-3; d_call: TRBD1; clone_size: many; v_call: TRBV7-3; cdr3_nt: TGTGCCAGCAGCTCGGACAGGGGATTCACAGATACGCAGTATTTT; cdr3_aa: CASSSDRGFTDTQYF
j_call: TRBJ1-5; d_call: .; clone_size: many; v_call: TRBV2; cdr3_nt: TGTGCCAGCAGTGAGGGAGGGGAAGGGCTGCCCCAGCATTTT; cdr3_aa: CASSEGGEGLPQHF
j_call: TRBJ2-6; d_call: .; clone_size: many; v_call: TRBV30; cdr3_nt: TGTGCCTGGAGCGCCGGGGCCAACGTCCTGACTTTC; cdr3_aa: CAWSAGANVLTF
j_call: TRBJ2-7; d_call: .; clone_size: few; v_call: TRBV10-3; cdr3_nt: TGTGCCATCAGGGACAGACTCTACGAGCAGTACTTC; cdr3_aa: CAIRDRLYEQYF
j_call: TRBJ1-2; d_call: .; clone_size: many; v_call: TRBV7-2; cdr3_nt: TGTGCCAGCAGCTTAACAGGGAACGGCTACACCTTC; cdr3_aa: CASSLTGNGYTF
j_call: TRBJ1-2; d_call: .; clone_size: .; v_call: TRBV29-1; cdr3_nt: TGCAGCGTTGAGTCAGGTTATCGGGGCTACACCTTC; cdr3_aa: CSVESGYRGYTF
j_call: TRBJ1-1; d_call: .; clone_size: many; v_call: TRBV20-1; cdr3_nt: TGCAGTGCTAGAAACACATGGAACCCTGAAGCTTTCTTT; cdr3_aa: CSARNTWNPEAFF
j_call: TRBJ1-3; d_call: .; clone_size: .; v_call: TRBV11-2; cdr3_nt: TGTGCCAGCAGCCATATGGGGGTACAGACTTCTGGAAACACCATATATTTT; cdr3_aa: CASSHMGVQTSGNTIYF
j_call: TRBJ1-5; d_call: TRBD1; clone_size: .; v_call: TRBV20-1; cdr3_nt: TGCAGTGCTAGTGACAGGGCAGATCAGCCCCAGCATTTT; cdr3_aa: CSASDRADQPQHF
j_call: TRBJ2-1; d_call: .; clone_size: many; v_call: TRBV20-1; cdr3_nt: TGCAGGGGCCTAGGAAGCAATGAGCAGTTCTTC; cdr3_aa: CRGLGSNEQFF
j_call: TRBJ1-1; d_call: .; clone_size: few; v_call: TRBV12-3/TRBV12-4; cdr3_nt: TGTGCCAGCAGTCGGGCCGCGGGTCTTACTGAAGCTTTCTTT; cdr3_aa: CASSRAAGLTEAFF
j_call: TRBJ2-3; d_call: TRBD2; clone_size: many; v_call: TRBV9; cdr3_nt: TGTGCCAGCAGCGTAGATCCTTTGCGGGGGGCTACAGATACGCAGTATTTT; cdr3_aa: CASSVDPLRGATDTQYF